This TCR beta chain was profiled in a study of blood T cells in healthy people across ages. Notes on the study in general: It was held that diversity estimates obtained from one million T cells represented underestimates. It was not possible, with unsorted PBMCs, to conclusively compare naive and antigen-experienced cells. Aged donors had fewer naive CD4+ cells and lower diversity than long-lived donors.

The authors ran a second PCR of roughly 6 to 12 cycles using a sample-barcoded 5' primer and a J-beta primer mix. MiXCR, applied by TCRdb to the 5' RACE reads, yields one record per CDR3 protein. The sample yields about 290,000 distinct CDR3 sequences, roughly 29% seen once. Of note for this clonotype: Its antigen remains unidentified.

Germline-derived CDR1 and CDR2 are SGHRS and YFSETQ. The CDR3 spans 16 residues. The V and J ends lost 5 bases and 0 bases respectively, with 14 bases between them. Sequenced: blood. The receptor was derived from a woman in her sixties or seventies in good health. The rearrangement uses TRBV5-1 and TRBJ2-2, with D uncertain. This CDR3 is CASRVSGASNTGELFF. The CDR3 region has the DNA TGCGCCAGCAGGGTCAGTGGAGCTTCGAACACCGGGGAGCTGTTTTTT. Based on the CDR3 plus reference TRBV5-1 and TRBJ2-2, the full variable domain is KAGVTQTPRYLIKTRGQQVTLSCSPISGHRSVSWYQQTPGQGLQFLFEYFSETQRNKGNFPGRFSGRQFSNSRSEMNVSTLELGDSALYLCASRVSGASNTGELFFGEGSRLTVL.